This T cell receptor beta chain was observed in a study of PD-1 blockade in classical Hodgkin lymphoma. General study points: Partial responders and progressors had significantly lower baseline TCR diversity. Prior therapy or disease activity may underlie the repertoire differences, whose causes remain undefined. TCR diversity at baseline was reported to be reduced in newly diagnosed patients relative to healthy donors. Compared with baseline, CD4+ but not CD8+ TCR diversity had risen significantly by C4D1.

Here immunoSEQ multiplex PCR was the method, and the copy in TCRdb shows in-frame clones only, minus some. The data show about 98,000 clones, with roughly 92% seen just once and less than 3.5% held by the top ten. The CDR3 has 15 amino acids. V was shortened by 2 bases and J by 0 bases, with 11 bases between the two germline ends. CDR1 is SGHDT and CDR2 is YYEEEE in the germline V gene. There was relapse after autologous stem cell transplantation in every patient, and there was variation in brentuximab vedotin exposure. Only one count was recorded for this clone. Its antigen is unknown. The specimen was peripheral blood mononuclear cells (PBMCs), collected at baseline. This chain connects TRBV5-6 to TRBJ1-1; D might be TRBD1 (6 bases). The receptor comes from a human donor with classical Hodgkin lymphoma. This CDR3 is CASSFIGGLNTEAFF. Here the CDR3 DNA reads TGTGCCAGCAGCTTTATTGGGGGGCTGAACACTGAAGCTTTCTTT.